This entry features one T cell receptor beta chain sequence. The antigen remains unidentified. Germline V gene data show CDR1 as MRHNA and CDR2 as SNTAGT. The CDR3 has 15 residues. The DNA is not on file. The sample belongs to a study of synovial regulatory T cells in juvenile arthritis. Study conclusions and caveats: Synovial Tregs shared more CDR3 sequences with iaTregs than other blood Tregs. Largely private between patients, iaTreg TCR repertoires showed partial overlap with synovial Teff and blood CPL repertoires.

Profiling relied on immunoSEQ multiplex PCR, and the TCRdb table lists in-frame clones only, not all of them. The listing records more than 7,500 clones. The genes are TRBV6-4 and TRBJ1-1. This receptor was taken from a donor under 30 with juvenile idiopathic arthritis. The sequencing input was Treg cells from blood. Indicated subset: remaining (HLA-DR-negative) circulating blood Treg cells. The CDR3: CASSVGPGDFTEAFF.